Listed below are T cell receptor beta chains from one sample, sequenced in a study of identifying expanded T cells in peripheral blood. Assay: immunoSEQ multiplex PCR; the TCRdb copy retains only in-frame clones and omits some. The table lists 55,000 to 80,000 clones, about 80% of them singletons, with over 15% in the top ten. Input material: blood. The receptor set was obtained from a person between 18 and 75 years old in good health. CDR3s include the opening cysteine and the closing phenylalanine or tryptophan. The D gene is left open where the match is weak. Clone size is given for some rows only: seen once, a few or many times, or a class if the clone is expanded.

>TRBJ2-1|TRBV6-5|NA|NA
TGTGCCAGCACAAACATTGGGAATGAGCAGTTCTTC
CASTNIGNEQFF
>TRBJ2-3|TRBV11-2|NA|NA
TGTGCCAGCAGCTTAGTTTCTCGTAGGGATACGCAGTATTTT
CASSLVSRRDTQYF
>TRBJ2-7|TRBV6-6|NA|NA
TGTGCCAGCAGATCGCCTGACTCCCGAGGAACCTACGAGCAGTACTTC
CASRSPDSRGTYEQYF
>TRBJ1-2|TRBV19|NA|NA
TGTGCCAGTAGTTCAAGCACTAACTATGGCTACACCTTC
CASSSSTNYGYTF
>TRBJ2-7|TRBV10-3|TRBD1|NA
TGTGCCATCAGGAGGACAGGGGGCCTGAACGAGCAGTACTTC
CAIRRTGGLNEQYF
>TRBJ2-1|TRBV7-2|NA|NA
TGTGCCAGCAGCTCCAGAGTCAGTCCTGTAGGGACTGAGCAGTTCTTC
CASSSRVSPVGTEQFF
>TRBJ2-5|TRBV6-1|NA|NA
TGTGCCAGCAGGTCGGCGGGGGCGAGGGCAGAGACCCAGTACTTC
CASRSAGARAETQYF
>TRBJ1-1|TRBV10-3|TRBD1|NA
TGTGCCACACAGGGGGGAGGCACTGAAGCTTTCTTT
CATQGGGTEAFF
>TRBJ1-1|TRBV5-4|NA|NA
TGTGCCAGCAGCCAAGGGGGTGCGGCGAACACTGAAGCTTTCTTT
CASSQGGAANTEAFF
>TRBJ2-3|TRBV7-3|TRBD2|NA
TGTGCCAGCAGCTCAGCGGGGGGGCCGACAGATACGCAGTATTTT
CASSSAGGPTDTQYF
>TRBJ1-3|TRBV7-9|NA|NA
TGTGCCAGCAGCTGGCTCGACCTTAGAGCTGGAAACACCATATATTTT
CASSWLDLRAGNTIYF
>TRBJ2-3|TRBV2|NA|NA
TGTGCCAGCAGTGGAGACCAGGGAAATACGCAGTATTTT
CASSGDQGNTQYF
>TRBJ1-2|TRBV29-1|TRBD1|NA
TGCAGCGTCCCAGGGGGCAGCTATGGCTACACCTTC
CSVPGGSYGYTF
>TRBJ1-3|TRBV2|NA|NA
TGTGCCAGCAGTGTATGGGGGCCTGGAAACACCATATATTTT
CASSVWGPGNTIYF
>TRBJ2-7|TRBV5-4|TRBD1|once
TGTGCCAGCAGCCAAGGACAGGATAGCTCCTACGAGCAGTACTTC
CASSQGQDSSYEQYF
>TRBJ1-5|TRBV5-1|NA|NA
TGCGCCAGCAGCTTGGACGGGACTAGCAATCAGCCCCAGCATTTT
CASSLDGTSNQPQHF
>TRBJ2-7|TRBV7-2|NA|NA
TGTGCCAGCCCCCGGAACAGGGCTCCCTCCTACGAGCAGTACTTC
CASPRNRAPSYEQYF
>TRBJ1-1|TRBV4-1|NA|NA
TGCGCCAGCAGCCAAGGCCCGGGGGGCGGCACTGAAGCTTTCTTT
CASSQGPGGGTEAFF
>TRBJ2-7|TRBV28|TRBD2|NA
TGTGCCAGCAGTCCTAGCGGGGCCTCCTACGAGCAGTACTTC
CASSPSGASYEQYF
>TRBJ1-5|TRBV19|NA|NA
TGTGCCAGTAGTGCTTTTGGAAATAGCAATCAGCCCCAGCATTTT
CASSAFGNSNQPQHF
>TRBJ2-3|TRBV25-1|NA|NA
TGTGCCAGCAGTGATCGTGGGAGTAGAGATACGCAGTATTTT
CASSDRGSRDTQYF
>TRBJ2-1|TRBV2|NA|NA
TGTGCCAGCAGGGTTCGGACTTCAAGGGGGGGAGAGCAGTTCTTC
CASRVRTSRGGEQFF
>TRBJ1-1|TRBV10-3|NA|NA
TGTGCCATCAGTCAGGGAACAACTGAAGCTTTCTTT
CAISQGTTEAFF
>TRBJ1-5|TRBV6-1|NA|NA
TGTGCCAGCAGTATCGGGCGGGGGAACAATCAGCCCCAGCATTTT
CASSIGRGNNQPQHF
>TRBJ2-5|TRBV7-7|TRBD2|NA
TGTGCCAGCAGCCTACGGACTAGCGGGGGGGCCGAGACCCAGTACTTC
CASSLRTSGGAETQYF
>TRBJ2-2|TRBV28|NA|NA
TGTGCCAGCAGTTTGTTTAGGGGAAGGACCGGGGAGCTGTTTTTT
CASSLFRGRTGELFF
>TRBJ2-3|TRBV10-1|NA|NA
TGCGCCAGCAGTGGAGGGAGTGTTACAGATACGCAGTATTTT
CASSGGSVTDTQYF
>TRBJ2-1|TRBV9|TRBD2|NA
TGTGCCAGCAGCGTAGCAGCGGGAGAAGGCAATGAGCAGTTCTTC
CASSVAAGEGNEQFF
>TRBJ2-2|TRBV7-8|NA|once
TGTGCCAGCAGCTTAGTACTCCTCGTCGCCGGGGAGCTGTTTTTT
CASSLVLLVAGELFF
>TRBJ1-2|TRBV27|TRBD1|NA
TGTGCCAGCAGCAAAAGGACAGGGCCCACCTATGGCTACACCTTC
CASSKRTGPTYGYTF
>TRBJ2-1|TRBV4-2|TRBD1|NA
TGTGCCAGCAGCCTACAGGGGGCAAGGAATGAGCAGTTCTTC
CASSLQGARNEQFF
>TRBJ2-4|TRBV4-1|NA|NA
TGCGCCAGCAGCCAACGACAGGTAGCCAAAAACATTCAGTACTTC
CASSQRQVAKNIQYF
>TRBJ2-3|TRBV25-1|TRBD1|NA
TGTGCCAGCATCGGGGACAGGGCCACAGATACGCAGTATTTT
CASIGDRATDTQYF
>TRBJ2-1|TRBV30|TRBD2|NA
TGTGCCTGGAGTGTACGGGGGGACGGTGAGCAGTTCTTC
CAWSVRGDGEQFF
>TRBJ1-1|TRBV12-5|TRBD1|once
TGTGCTAGTCAGGACAGGGACACTGAAGCTTTCTTT
CASQDRDTEAFF
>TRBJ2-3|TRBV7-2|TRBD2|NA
TGTGCCAGCAGCCCGGGACTAGCGACAGATACGCAGTATTTT
CASSPGLATDTQYF
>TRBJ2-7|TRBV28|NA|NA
TGTGCCAGCAGCCCCGGGACGTATTCCTACGAGCAGTACTTC
CASSPGTYSYEQYF
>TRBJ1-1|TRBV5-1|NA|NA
TGCGCCAGCAGCTTAAAGGGGGGCACTGAAGCTTTCTTT
CASSLKGGTEAFF
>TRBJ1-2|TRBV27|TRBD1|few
TGTGCCAGCAGTTTGGAACCAGGGGACAGGGGAACTCGGGATGGCTACACCTTC
CASSLEPGDRGTRDGYTF
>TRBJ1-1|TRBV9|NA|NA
TGTGCCAGCAGCGTAGGAGATATTGGGGGAGGGAACACTGAAGCTTTCTTT
CASSVGDIGGGNTEAFF
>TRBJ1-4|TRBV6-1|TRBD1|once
TGTGCCAGCAGTGGAAGGGGGCCTGTGACAACTAATGAAAAACTGTTTTTT
CASSGRGPVTTNEKLFF
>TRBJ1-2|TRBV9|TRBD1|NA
TGTGCCAGCAGCGTAGAGGGGGCCTTAGACTATGGCTACACCTTC
CASSVEGALDYGYTF
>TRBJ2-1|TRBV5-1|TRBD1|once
TGCGCCAGCAGCGACCGACAGGGTGTCGCCTACAATGAGCAGTTCTTC
CASSDRQGVAYNEQFF
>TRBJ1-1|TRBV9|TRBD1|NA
TGTGCCAGCAGCGCAAGACAGGGGGCAGGGACTGAAGCTTTCTTT
CASSARQGAGTEAFF
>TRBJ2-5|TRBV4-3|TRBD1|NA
TGCGCCAGCAGCCAAGACCCGACAGGGGGAGAGACCCAGTACTTC
CASSQDPTGGETQYF
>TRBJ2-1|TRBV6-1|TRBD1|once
TGTGCCAGCAGTGAAAGTATTACAGGGGGCAGGGGTGAGCAGTTCTTC
CASSESITGGRGEQFF
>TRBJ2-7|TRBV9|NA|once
TGTGCCAGCAGCGTAGATCTGGGGCGCGAGCAGTACTTC
CASSVDLGREQYF
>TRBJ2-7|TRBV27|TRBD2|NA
TGTGCCCGACGACTGACTAGCGGGGGCGGATATCACGAGCAGTACTTC
CARRLTSGGGYHEQYF
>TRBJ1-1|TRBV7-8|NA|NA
TGTGCCAGCAGCTTAGACGGCAGGGTGAACACTGAAGCTTTCTTT
CASSLDGRVNTEAFF
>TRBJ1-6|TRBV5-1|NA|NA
TGCGCCAGCAGCTTGGCGGGGGCCTATAATTCACCCCTCCACTTT
CASSLAGAYNSPLHF